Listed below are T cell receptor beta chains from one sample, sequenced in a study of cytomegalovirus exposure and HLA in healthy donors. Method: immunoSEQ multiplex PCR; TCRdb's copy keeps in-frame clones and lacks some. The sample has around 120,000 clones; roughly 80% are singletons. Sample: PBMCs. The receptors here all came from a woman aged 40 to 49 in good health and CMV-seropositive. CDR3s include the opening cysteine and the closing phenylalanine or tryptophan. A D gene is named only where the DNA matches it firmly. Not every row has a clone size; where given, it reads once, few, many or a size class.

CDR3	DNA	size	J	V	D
CASTQTGVSPLHF	TGTGCCAGCACCCAGACAGGGGTTTCACCCCTCCACTTT	NA	TRBJ1-6	TRBV9	TRBD1
CASTDRANTGELFF	TGTGCCAGTACGGACAGGGCGAACACCGGGGAGCTGTTTTTT	NA	TRBJ2-2	TRBV5-4	TRBD1
CASQRTGNSPLHF	TGTGCCAGCCAACGGACAGGGAATTCACCCCTCCACTTT	NA	TRBJ1-6	TRBV14	TRBD1
CASSQDRLTGSWGETQYF	TGCGCCAGCAGCCAAGATCGATTAACAGGGTCGTGGGGGGAGACCCAGTACTTC	few	TRBJ2-5	TRBV4-1	NA
CASSVGGTEAFF	TGTGCCAGCAGTGTCGGGGGCACTGAAGCTTTCTTT	NA	TRBJ1-1	TRBV2	NA
CAIMEGQANYGYTF	TGTGCCATCATGGAGGGTCAAGCTAACTATGGCTACACCTTC	NA	TRBJ1-2	TRBV10-3	NA
CASSLDPAYEQYF	TGTGCCAGCAGCTTAGATCCGGCCTACGAGCAGTACTTC	NA	TRBJ2-7	TRBV11-2	NA
CASSQNPARDYGYTF	TGTGCCAGCAGTCAAAATCCCGCCAGGGACTATGGCTACACCTTC	NA	TRBJ1-2	TRBV6-6	NA
CASSLEPTLDTQYF	TGCGCCAGCAGCCTAGAACCGACTCTCGATACGCAGTATTTT	NA	TRBJ2-3	TRBV5-1	NA
CASSAGASGSSYEQYF	TGTGCCAGTAGTGCCGGAGCTAGCGGTAGCTCCTACGAGCAGTACTTC	NA	TRBJ2-7	TRBV19	TRBD2
CASSPGQGYWPQHF	TGTGCCAGCAGCCCGGGACAGGGGTATTGGCCCCAGCATTTT	NA	TRBJ1-5	TRBV7-2	TRBD1
CASSSGSGGGQETQYF	TGCGCCAGCAGCTCTGGGAGCGGGGGGGGACAAGAGACCCAGTACTTC	NA	TRBJ2-5	TRBV5-1	TRBD2
CASSRSYNEQFF	TGTGCCAGTAGTCGGTCCTACAATGAGCAGTTCTTC	few	TRBJ2-1	TRBV19	NA
CASSLSRNTEAFF	TGTGCCAGTAGTCTGTCCCGGAACACTGAAGCTTTCTTT	NA	TRBJ1-1	TRBV19	NA
CAIRNEQGGGYEAFF	TGTGCCATCAGAAACGAACAGGGAGGGGGATATGAAGCTTTCTTT	NA	TRBJ1-1	TRBV10-3	NA
CASSSMTRIGYTF	TGTGCCAGCAGCTCCATGACAAGGATTGGCTACACCTTC	NA	TRBJ1-2	TRBV7-3	NA
CASSLRQLYEQYF	TGTGCCAGCAGCCTAAGACAGCTCTACGAGCAGTACTTC	NA	TRBJ2-7	TRBV11-2	NA
CASSLHPGQNTGELFF	TGTGCCAGCAGCTTGCATCCGGGACAGAACACCGGGGAGCTGTTTTTT	NA	TRBJ2-2	TRBV11-2	NA
CASSSHIPGVGYTF	TGTGCCAGCAGCTCCCATATACCAGGGGTAGGCTACACCTTC	NA	TRBJ1-2	TRBV7-8	NA
CASSRLGGAESAGANVLTF	TGTGCCAGCAGCCGCTTAGGAGGGGCCGAGAGCGCCGGGGCCAACGTCCTGACTTTC	NA	TRBJ2-6	TRBV14	NA
CASSAGTGIDEQFF	TGTGCCAGCAGCGCCGGGACAGGGATAGATGAGCAGTTCTTC	NA	TRBJ2-1	TRBV9	TRBD1
CASSFSGGWDSPLHF	TGTGCCAGCAGTTTTTCAGGGGGTTGGGATTCACCCCTCCACTTT	NA	TRBJ1-6	TRBV6-1	TRBD1
CASRRGRDNYGYTF	TGTGCCAGCAGGCGGGGACGGGATAACTATGGCTACACCTTC	NA	TRBJ1-2	TRBV5-8	NA
CASSSGSTIYF	TGTGCCAGCAGTTCCGGGTCCACCATATATTTT	NA	TRBJ1-3	TRBV25-1	NA
CASSPADRGFYQPQHF	TGTGCCAGCAGCCCTGCCGACAGGGGGTTTTATCAGCCCCAGCATTTT	once	TRBJ1-5	TRBV7-8	TRBD1
CASSLGIGTGQPQHF	TGTGCCAGCAGCTTGGGTATAGGGACTGGTCAGCCCCAGCATTTT	NA	TRBJ1-5	TRBV5-6	NA
CAWSSTSGRVFEQYF	TGTGCCTGGAGTTCGACTAGCGGGAGAGTGTTTGAGCAGTACTTC	NA	TRBJ2-7	TRBV30	TRBD2
CASSRDRGGNTIYF	TGTGCCAGCAGCCGGGACAGGGGTGGAAACACCATATATTTT	few	TRBJ1-3	TRBV11-1	TRBD1
CASSIDQDQPQHF	TGTGCCAGTAGTATAGATCAGGATCAGCCCCAGCATTTT	few	TRBJ1-5	TRBV19	NA
CSGSPGTGGGETQYF	TGCAGCGGTAGCCCCGGGACAGGGGGCGGAGAGACCCAGTACTTC	NA	TRBJ2-5	TRBV29-1	TRBD1
CASSRDKNSPLHF	TGTGCCAGCAGCCGGGACAAGAATTCACCCCTCCACTTT	NA	TRBJ1-6	TRBV2	NA
CASSYLKRSSPLHF	TGTGCCAGCAGTTACCTAAAACGAAGTTCACCCCTCCACTTT	NA	TRBJ1-6	TRBV6-5	NA
CASSLVGTGGGQPQHF	TGTGCCAGCAGCTTAGTTGGGACAGGGGGTGGTCAGCCCCAGCATTTT	NA	TRBJ1-5	TRBV7-2	TRBD1